The 27 T cell receptor beta chains given below trace back to one sample, sequenced in a study of tumor-infiltrating lymphocytes in primary liver carcinoma. The study co-extracted DNA and RNA from around 20-30 mg of unsorted bulk tissue. A primer in the constant region served to generate TCR beta cDNA from roughly 520 ng of total RNA. ARM-PCR was slightly modified, and three nested multiplex PCR rounds with it gave rise to the TCR beta libraries. Investigators reported that the first two PCR rounds, at 9 to 11 cycles each, used TRBV1-TRBV30 forward primers with a C-beta reverse primer. TCRdb called the multiplex PCR reads again in MiXCR, with one record for every CDR3 protein. The table records tens of thousands of distinct CDR3 sequences, about 71% of them present only once. The specimen was liver tumor tissue from sampling region 4. This sample's subset: tumor region T4, right-lateral pole. These receptors originate from a man in his forties or fifties with primary liver carcinoma and hepatitis B virus infection.

About this clonotype: This likely comes from a read error, as the CDR3 has no conserved phenylalanine or tryptophan at its end. CDR3 bases: TGTGCCAGCGGAGATCAGAAAACCCAGTACGTC. Encoded protein: CASGDQKTQYV. The chain combines TRBV6-6 with TRBJ2-5; D is unresolved. This CDR3 contains 11 residues. V was pared by 8 bases and J by 8 bases, with 12 bases between. Germline assignment: CDR1 MNHNY and CDR2 SVGAGI (reference sequence).

This clonotype was seen a single time. This sequence joins TRBV29-1 and TRBJ1-1; no firm D call. Germline assignment: CDR1 SQVTM and CDR2 ANQGSEA. V was shortened by 1 base and J by 6 bases, with 15 bases between the two germline ends. CDR3 length: 14 amino acids. DNA of the CDR3: TGCAGCGTTGAAGGCGAAGCGTTTTTCCCTGAAGCTTTCTTT. Protein: CSVEGEAFFPEAFF.

The chain joins TRBV6-6 to TRBJ2-1; a possible D gene is TRBD2 (6 bases). In germline, CDR1 is MNHNY, CDR2 SVGAGI (reference sequence). CDR3 length: 15 residues. Trimming removed 2 bases from V and 4 bases from J, with 12 bases in between. CDR3 amino acids: CASSYPGDGYNEQFF. DNA for the CDR3: TGTGCCAGCAGTTACCCGGGAGACGGGTACAATGAGCAGTTCTTC.

On this clonotype itself: Sequence at one end of the junction differs from germline and may be a read error. The chain carries TRBV6-1 and TRBJ2-6; TRBD1 might be the D (5 bases). CDR1 and CDR2 from the germline V gene are MNHNS and SASEGT. This CDR3 is built from 16 residues. CDR3 sequence (DNA): TGTGCCATCAGTGACAGACGCGGTTCTGGGGCCAACGTCCTGACTTTC. Residues: CAISDRRGSGANVLTF.

This clonotype came up a few times. No conserved phenylalanine or tryptophan ends this CDR3, so it is likely a read error. This chain links TRBV10-2 with TRBJ2-7; 7 bases agree with TRBD1. V trimming: 5 bases; J trimming: 4 bases; junction bases outside the gene matches: 2. Germline CDR1 reads WSHSY; CDR2 reads SAAADI. There are 12 residues in the CDR3. The CDR3 DNA reads as TGCGCCAGCAGTTCAGGGGGATACGAGCAGTACATC. Translating gives CASSSGGYEQYI.

A note on this clonotype: Compared with germline, one end of the junction differs, possibly owing to a read error. V is TRBV4-3 and J is TRBJ2-5; D perhaps matches TRBD2 (5 bases). The germline V gene has CDR1 LGHNA and CDR2 YSLEER. This CDR3 is 13 amino acids long. The CDR3 DNA follows: TGCGCCAGTAGCCAAGATTTGTGGGAGACCCAGTACTTT. Translated: CASSQDLWETQYF.

This sequence joins TRBV11-2 and TRBJ2-5, with a weak D call TRBD1 (6 bases). Germline CDR1 and CDR2: SGHAT and FQNNGV. The CDR3 has 17 residues. The ends were cut back, 1 base at V and 4 bases at J, with 19 bases in the middle. The CDR3 sequence: CASSLVSGGSRRETQYF. CDR3 DNA: TGTGCCAGCAGCTTAGTCAGTGGGGGCAGTCGGCGAGAGACCCAGTACTTC. The full variable domain, its missing parts supplied by reference TRBV11-2 and TRBJ2-5, is EAGVAQSPRYKIIEKRQSVAFWCNPISGHATLYWYQQILGQGPKLLIQFQNNGVVDDSQLPKDRFSAERLKGVDSTLKIQPAKLEDSAVYLCASSLVSGGSRRETQYFGPGTRLLVL.

As for this clonotype: A read error may produce the germline difference seen at one junction end. The rearrangement uses TRBV28 and TRBJ1-4; 9 positions match TRBD1. Germline assignment: CDR1 MDHEN and CDR2 SYDVKM. CDR3 length equals 14 residues. The CDR3 reads CASRSGQGNGKLFF. The CDR3 region has the DNA TGTGCCAGCAGATCGGGACAGGGAAATGGAAAACTGTTTTTT.

Notes on this clonotype: At one end, the junction sequence differs from germline, possibly due to a read error. The chain couples TRBV4-3 to TRBJ2-5; no reliable D call. The CDR3 runs to 15 residues. Germline V gene sequence: CDR1 LGHNA, CDR2 YSLEER. The CDR3: CANSQAVRSTETQYF. The CDR3 DNA reads TGCGCCAACAGCCAAGCAGTCCGTTCGACTGAGACCCAGTACTTC.

This clonotype was counted a single time. This clone may be a read error of a much larger clone one base away. V is TRBV29-1 and J is TRBJ2-2; TRBD1 aligns across 8 bases. This CDR3 contains 16 residues. The germline CDR1 and CDR2 sequences are SQVTM and ANQGSEA. J gave up 7 bases and V 1 base, and 11 bases lay outside the gene matches. CDR3 residues: CSVEGLDRVGIGELFF. The CDR3 DNA reads as TGCAGCGTTGAAGGGTTGGACAGGGTGGGCATCGGGGAGCTGTTTTTT.

Regarding this clonotype: The junction departs from the called germline gene at one end, perhaps through a read error. V is TRBV12-5 and J is TRBJ2-1; D remains unclear. The CDR3 is 13 amino acids. Germline V CDR1 and CDR2: LGHNT, FRNRAP. The CDR3 DNA reads TGTGCTAGTAGTCCCCGTTACTCCAATGGGCAGTTCTTC. It codes for CASSPRYSNGQFF.

This clonotype was recorded many times. The chain has TRBV5-1 and TRBJ2-2, with TRBD2 identical over 8 bases. Germline CDR1 SGHRS, CDR2 YFSETQ. The V gene end was trimmed by 4 bases and the J gene end by 5 bases; junction bases not matched to a gene: 10. The CDR3 totals 16 residues. The CDR3 DNA reads TGCGCCAGCAGCCCCACCGGGAGGGCCATTACCGGGGAGCTGTTTTTT. It is translated as CASSPTGRAITGELFF.

Notes on this clonotype: This may stem from a read error, because a much larger clone lies one nucleotide away. The rearrangement uses TRBV29-1 and TRBJ2-5; 7 bases are shared with TRBD2. In germline, CDR1 is SQVTM, CDR2 ANQGSEA. The CDR3 spans 15 residues. The CDR3 DNA reads as TGCAGCGTTGAGGGACCCGGGAGGCTCCAAGAGATCCAGTACTTC. Protein product: CSVEGPGRLQEIQYF.

This clonotype was counted once. At one end, the junction sequence differs from germline, possibly due to a read error. V is TRBV5-6 and J is TRBJ2-7; D is undetermined. Germline CDR1 reads SGHDT; CDR2 reads YYEEEE. CDR3 length: 14 amino acids. The CDR3 DNA reads as TGTGCCAGCAGCGTGGCGGAGTCAGCATACGAACAGTACTTC. Translated, it gives CASSVAESAYEQYF.

In the case of this clonotype: A much larger clone lies a single base off, so this may be a read error. The V and J genes are TRBV13 and TRBJ1-1; a possible D gene is TRBD1 (5 bases). Between the trimmed V and J ends, which lost 6 bases and 2 bases, there was a span of 13 bases. This CDR3 has 14 residues. Germline V gene lookup returns CDR1 PRHDT and CDR2 FYEKMQ (reference sequence). CDR3 DNA: TGTGCCAGCAGGACAGAGGGTGCAAACACTGAAGCTTTCTTT. Its translation: CASRTEGANTEAFF.

This clonotype was seen only once. Relative to the germline gene, one junction end is altered; a read error may explain this. The chain couples TRBV7-9 to TRBJ2-3; 9 nucleotides match TRBD2. This CDR3 has 20 amino acids. Germline CDR1 SEHNR, CDR2 FQNEAQ (reference sequence). The CDR3 DNA reads as TGTGCCAGCAGCTGGCCCCCGGGACTAGCTGGAGGGCCGGCTTCAGATACGCGGTATTTT. Translation: CASSWPPGLAGGPASDTRYF.

This clonotype was recorded at least ten times. This sequence joins TRBV11-2 and TRBJ2-3; D gene ambiguous. Germline lookup yields CDR1 SGHAT and CDR2 FQNNGV. CDR3 size: 15 residues. V shed 8 bases and J shed 2 bases, with 17 bases lying between them. The CDR3 is CASETEFTATDTQYF. For the CDR3, the DNA is TGTGCCAGCGAAACAGAGTTTACCGCCACAGATACGCAGTATTTT.

Comments on this clonotype: At one of its ends the junction is not consistent with the germline gene, which may arise from a read error. CDR3 sequence: CANSDEGKQHDTQYF. The CDR3 DNA reads TGCGCCAACAGTGACGAGGGTAAACAGCACGATACACAGTATTTT. The chain joins TRBV10-1 to TRBJ2-3; D perhaps matches TRBD2 (5 bases). The germline gives CDR1 WNHNN, CDR2 SYGVQD (reference sequence). This CDR3 has 15 amino acids.

This clonotype came up many times. It may be a read error: a sequence one base away is much more abundant. The CDR3 loop is CTSTRGTAINQPQHF. Written as DNA, the CDR3 is TGTACCAGCACGCGGGGCACCGCAATAAATCAGCCCCAGCATTTT. The chain recombines TRBV12-3 or TRBV12-4 with TRBJ1-5, with TRBD1 as a possible D gene (5 bases). The CDR3 sequence is 15 residues long.

Worth noting for this clonotype: Because it lacks the conserved phenylalanine or tryptophan at the end, this CDR3 is likely a read error. The chain couples TRBV11-2 to TRBJ1-2, with 8 bases identical to TRBD1. The V gene's germline CDR1 is SGHAT and CDR2 FQNNGV. The CDR3 totals 15 residues. The CDR3 region is CDSSFSEDRAYGYTL. The CDR3 DNA sequence: TGTGACAGCAGCTTCTCCGAGGACAGGGCCTATGGCTACACCTTA.

A word on this clonotype: The junction departs from germline at one end; a sequencing error may be responsible. The rearrangement uses TRBV5-4 and TRBJ2-1; 7 nucleotides align to TRBD2. The germline V gene encodes CDR1 SGHNT and CDR2 YYREEE (reference sequence). CDR3 length: 12 residues. The CDR3 DNA sequence: TGTGCCAGCAGCTGGGACTACAATGAGCAGCTCTTC. Protein sequence: CASSWDYNEQLF.

The J gene is TRBJ2-5, the V gene TRBV11-2; tentatively, D is TRBD1 or TRBD2 (6 bases each). The V gene lost 6 bases and the J gene lost 7 bases, with 24 bases spanning the gap. Germline V gene lookup returns CDR1 SGHAT and CDR2 FQNNGV. This CDR3 contains 16 residues. CDR3 DNA sequence: TGTGCCAGCAGTCCCACCGGGACTGGGGGCCTAGGGACCCAGTACTTC. It codes for CASSPTGTGGLGTQYF.

In the case of this clonotype: One junction end does not reproduce the germline sequence, and a read error may be involved. The chain has TRBV11-2 and TRBJ2-3; 14 bases fit TRBD2. Germline CDR1 and CDR2: SGHAT and FQNNGV. The CDR3 has 18 residues. CDR3 sequence reads: CASSLGATSGRAEDTKYF. CDR3 coding DNA: TGCGCCAGCAGCTTAGGAGCGACTAGCGGGAGGGCCGAAGATACGAAGTATTTT. The full variable domain, completed using reference TRBV11-2 and TRBJ2-3, is EAGVAQSPRYKIIEKRQSVAFWCNPISGHATLYWYQQILGQGPKLLIQFQNNGVVDDSQLPKDRFSAERLKGVDSTLKIQPAKLEDSAVYLCASSLGATSGRAEDTKYFGPGTRLTVL.

Worth noting for this clonotype: An end of the junction differs from the germline gene, which may be a read error. The chain has TRBV29-1 and TRBJ2-1; no definite D call. CDR1 and CDR2 (germline): SQVTM, ANQGSEA. This CDR3 is built from 16 residues. CDR3 nucleotide sequence: TGCAGCGTTGTCTTAGTTACCGTACCCCCCTTCAATGAGCAGTTGTTC. Translating it yields CSVVLVTVPPFNEQLF.

On this clonotype: Germline is not matched at one junction end, which may reflect a read error. This chain uses TRBV12-3 or TRBV12-4 with TRBJ2-1; TRBD2 aligns across 10 bases. This CDR3 spans 16 amino acids. CDR3 sequence: CTSRLAGGPGENEQFF. The CDR3 DNA reads as TGTACCAGCAGGTTAGCGGGAGGTCCCGGGGAAAATGAGCAGTTCTTC.

Worth noting for this clonotype: A much larger clone differs from this one at a single base, so this may be a read error. The chain couples TRBV7-8 to TRBJ2-1, with unresolved D. The germline V and J ends were trimmed by 6 bases and 9 bases, with 9 bases remaining between them. From germline, CDR1 is SGHVS and CDR2 FQNEAQ. The length of the CDR3 is 11 residues. The CDR3 sequence is CASSFSFEQFF. In nucleotides, the CDR3 is TGTGCCAGCAGTTTTAGCTTTGAGCAGTTCTTC.

Regarding this clonotype: A read error may account for a junction end that differs from germline. This chain uses TRBV11-2 with TRBJ1-1; 7 bases are shared with TRBD1. The CDR3 is 16 amino acids. Germline V lookup: CDR1 SGHAT, CDR2 FQNNGV. This CDR3 reads CASSRDRAGVFTEASF. The DNA of the CDR3 is TGTGCCAGCAGCCGAGACAGGGCAGGGGTCTTCACTGAAGCTTCCTTT.